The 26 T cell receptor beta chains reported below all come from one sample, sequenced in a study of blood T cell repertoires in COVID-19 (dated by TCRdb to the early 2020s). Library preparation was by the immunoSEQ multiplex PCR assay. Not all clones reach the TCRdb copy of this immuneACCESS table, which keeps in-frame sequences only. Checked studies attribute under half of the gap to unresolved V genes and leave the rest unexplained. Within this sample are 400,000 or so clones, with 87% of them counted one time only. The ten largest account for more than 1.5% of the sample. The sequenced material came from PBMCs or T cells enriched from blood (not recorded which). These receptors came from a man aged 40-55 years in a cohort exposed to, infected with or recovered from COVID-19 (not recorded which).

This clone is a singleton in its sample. The CDR3 loop reads CASSAGTGGVGELFF. CDR3 nucleotides: TGCGCCAGCAGCGCCGGGACAGGGGGAGTCGGGGAGCTGTTTTTT. The genes are TRBV5-1 and TRBJ2-2, with TRBD1 matching 11 bases. This CDR3 region has 15 residues. The germline V gene has CDR1 SGHRS and CDR2 YFSETQ. After removal of 4 bases from V and 7 bases from J, the junction contained 6 bases not matched to a gene.

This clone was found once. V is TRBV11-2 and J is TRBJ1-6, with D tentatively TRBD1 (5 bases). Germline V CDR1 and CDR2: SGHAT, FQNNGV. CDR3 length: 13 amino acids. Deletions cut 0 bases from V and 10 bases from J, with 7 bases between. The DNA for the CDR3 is TGTGCCAGCAGCTTAGATCAGGGATCACCCCTCCACTTT. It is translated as CASSLDQGSPLHF.

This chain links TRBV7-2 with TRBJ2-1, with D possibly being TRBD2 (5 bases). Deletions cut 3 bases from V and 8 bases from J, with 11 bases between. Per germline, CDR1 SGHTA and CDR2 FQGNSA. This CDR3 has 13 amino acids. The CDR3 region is CASSFASIDEQFF. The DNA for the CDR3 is TGTGCCAGCAGCTTCGCTAGCATAGATGAGCAGTTCTTC.

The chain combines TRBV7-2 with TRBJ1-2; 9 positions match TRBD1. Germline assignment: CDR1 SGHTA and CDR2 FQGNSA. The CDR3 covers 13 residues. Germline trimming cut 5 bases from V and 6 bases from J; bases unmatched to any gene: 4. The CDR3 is CASSPDRGNGYTF. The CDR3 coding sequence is TGTGCCAGCAGCCCCGACAGGGGGAATGGCTACACCTTC.

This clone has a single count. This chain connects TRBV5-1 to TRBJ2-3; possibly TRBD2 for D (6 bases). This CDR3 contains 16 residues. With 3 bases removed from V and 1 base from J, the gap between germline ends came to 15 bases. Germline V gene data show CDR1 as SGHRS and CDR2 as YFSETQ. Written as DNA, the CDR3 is TGCGCCAGCAGCTCGGAGGGTAGCAGGCGCACAGATACGCAGTATTTT. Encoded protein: CASSSEGSRRTDTQYF.

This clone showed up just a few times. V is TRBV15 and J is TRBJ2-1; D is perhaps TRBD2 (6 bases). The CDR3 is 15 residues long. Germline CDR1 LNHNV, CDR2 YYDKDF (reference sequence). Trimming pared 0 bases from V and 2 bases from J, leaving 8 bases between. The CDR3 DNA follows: TGTGCCACCAGCAGAGAACTAGCCACCTACAATGAGCAGTTCTTC. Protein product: CATSRELATYNEQFF.

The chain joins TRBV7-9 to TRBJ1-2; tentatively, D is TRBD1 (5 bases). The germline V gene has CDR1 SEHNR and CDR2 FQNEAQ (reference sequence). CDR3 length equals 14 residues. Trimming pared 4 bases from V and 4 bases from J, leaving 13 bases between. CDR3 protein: CASSWGREAYGYTF. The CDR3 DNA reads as TGTGCCAGCAGCTGGGGCAGGGAAGCCTATGGCTACACCTTC.

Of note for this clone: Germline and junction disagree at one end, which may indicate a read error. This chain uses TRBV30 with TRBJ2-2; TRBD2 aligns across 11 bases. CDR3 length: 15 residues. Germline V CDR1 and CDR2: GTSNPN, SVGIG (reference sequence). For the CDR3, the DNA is TGTGCCGGGAGGAGGCTAGCGGGAGGCACCGGGGAGCTGTTTTTT. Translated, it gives CAGRRLAGGTGELFF.

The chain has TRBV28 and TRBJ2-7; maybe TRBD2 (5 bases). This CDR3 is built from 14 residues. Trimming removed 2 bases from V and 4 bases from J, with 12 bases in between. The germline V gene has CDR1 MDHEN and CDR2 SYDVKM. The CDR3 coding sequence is TGTGCCAGCAGTTTACTAGGAACGGGATACGAGCAGTACTTC. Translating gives CASSLLGTGYEQYF.

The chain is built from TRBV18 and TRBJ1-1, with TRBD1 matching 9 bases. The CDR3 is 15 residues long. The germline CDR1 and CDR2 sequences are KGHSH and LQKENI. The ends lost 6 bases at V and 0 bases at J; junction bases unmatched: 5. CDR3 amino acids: CASSAGTGLNTEAFF. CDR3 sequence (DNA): TGTGCCAGCTCGGCCGGGACAGGGTTGAACACTGAAGCTTTCTTT.

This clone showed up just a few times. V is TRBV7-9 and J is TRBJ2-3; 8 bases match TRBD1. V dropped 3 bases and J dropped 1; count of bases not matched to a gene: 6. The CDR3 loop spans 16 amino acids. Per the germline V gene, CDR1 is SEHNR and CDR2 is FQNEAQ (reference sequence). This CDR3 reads CASSFLLTGGTDTQYF. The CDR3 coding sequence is TGTGCCAGCAGCTTTCTTTTGACAGGGGGCACAGATACGCAGTATTTT.

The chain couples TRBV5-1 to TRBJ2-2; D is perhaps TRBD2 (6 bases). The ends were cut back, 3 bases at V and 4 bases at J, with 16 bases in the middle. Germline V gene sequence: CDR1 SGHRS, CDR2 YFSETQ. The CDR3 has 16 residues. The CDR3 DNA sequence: TGCGCCAGCAGCTCACGGGACTGGCAGAGCACCGGGGAGCTGTTTTTT. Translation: CASSSRDWQSTGELFF. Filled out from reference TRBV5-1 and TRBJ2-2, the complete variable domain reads KAGVTQTPRYLIKTRGQQVTLSCSPISGHRSVSWYQQTPGQGLQFLFEYFSETQRNKGNFPGRFSGRQFSNSRSEMNVSTLELGDSALYLCASSSRDWQSTGELFFGEGSRLTVL.

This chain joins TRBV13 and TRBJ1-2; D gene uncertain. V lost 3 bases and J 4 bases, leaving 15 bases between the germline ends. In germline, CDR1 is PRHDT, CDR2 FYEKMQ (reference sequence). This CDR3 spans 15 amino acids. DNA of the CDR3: TGTGCCAGCAGCTTCCATTCCGAGGGCTCCTATGGCTACACCTTC. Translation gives CASSFHSEGSYGYTF.

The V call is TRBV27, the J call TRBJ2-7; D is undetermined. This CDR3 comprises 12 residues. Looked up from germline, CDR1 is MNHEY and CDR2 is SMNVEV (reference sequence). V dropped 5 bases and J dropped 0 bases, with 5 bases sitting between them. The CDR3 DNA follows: TGTGCCAGCAGTGCGAGCTCCTACGAGCAGTACTTC. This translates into CASSASSYEQYF.

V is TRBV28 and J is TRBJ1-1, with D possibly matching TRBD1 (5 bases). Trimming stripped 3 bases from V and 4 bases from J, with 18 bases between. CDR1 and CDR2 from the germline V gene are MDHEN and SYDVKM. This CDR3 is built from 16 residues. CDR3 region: CASSFARALGRTEAFF. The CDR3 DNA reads TGTGCCAGCAGTTTTGCCAGGGCGCTAGGGCGCACTGAAGCTTTCTTT. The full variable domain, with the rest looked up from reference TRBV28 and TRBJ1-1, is DVKVTQSSRYLVKRTGEKVFLECVQDMDHENMFWYRQDPGLGLRLIYFSYDVKMKEKGDIPEGYSVSREKKERFSLILESASTNQTSMYLCASSFARALGRTEAFFGQGTRLTVV.

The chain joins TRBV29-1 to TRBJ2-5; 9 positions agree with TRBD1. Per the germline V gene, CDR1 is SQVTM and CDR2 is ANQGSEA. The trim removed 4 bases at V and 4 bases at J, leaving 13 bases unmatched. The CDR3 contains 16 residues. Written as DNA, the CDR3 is TGCAGCGTTGCGGGGACAGGGTTCGGCAGCGGAGAGACCCAGTACTTC. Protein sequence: CSVAGTGFGSGETQYF.

The CDR3: CASRRGTIDQPQHF. Here the CDR3 DNA reads TGTGCCAGCAGGAGGGGGACGATCGATCAGCCCCAGCATTTT. The chain recombines TRBV2 with TRBJ1-5; possible D gene TRBD1, 6 bases. Deletions cut 6 bases from V and 5 bases from J, with 14 bases between. CDR3 length: 14 residues. CDR1 is SNHLY, CDR2 FYNNEI, per germline.

CDR3 residues: CAISGQGKNQPQHF. For the CDR3, the DNA is TGTGCCATCAGTGGCCAGGGGAAGAATCAGCCCCAGCATTTT. The chain joins TRBV10-3 to TRBJ1-5; D is perhaps TRBD1 (6 bases). The CDR3 has 14 residues. Trimming shortened V by 4 bases and J by 4 bases, and 11 bases separated the two germline ends. Germline V CDR1 and CDR2: ENHRY, SYGVKD.

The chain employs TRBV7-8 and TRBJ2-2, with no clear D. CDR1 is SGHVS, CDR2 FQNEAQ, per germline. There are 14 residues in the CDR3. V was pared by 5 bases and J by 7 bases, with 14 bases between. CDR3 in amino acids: CASSGSVVYGELFF. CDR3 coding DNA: TGTGCCAGCAGCGGAAGCGTAGTTTACGGGGAGCTGTTTTTT.

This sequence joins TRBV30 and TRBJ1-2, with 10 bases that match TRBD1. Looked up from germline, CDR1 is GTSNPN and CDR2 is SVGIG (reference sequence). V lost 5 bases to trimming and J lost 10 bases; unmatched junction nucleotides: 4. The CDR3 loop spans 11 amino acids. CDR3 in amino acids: CAWGQGGIYTF. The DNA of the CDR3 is TGTGCCTGGGGACAGGGGGGAATCTACACCTTC.

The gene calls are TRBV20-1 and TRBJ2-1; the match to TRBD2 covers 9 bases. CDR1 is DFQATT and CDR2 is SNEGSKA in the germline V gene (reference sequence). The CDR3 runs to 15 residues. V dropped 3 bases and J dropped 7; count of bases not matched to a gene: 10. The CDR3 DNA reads TGCAGTGCTAGTTCCGGACTAGCGTTATCGAATGAGCAGTTCTTC. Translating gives CSASSGLALSNEQFF.

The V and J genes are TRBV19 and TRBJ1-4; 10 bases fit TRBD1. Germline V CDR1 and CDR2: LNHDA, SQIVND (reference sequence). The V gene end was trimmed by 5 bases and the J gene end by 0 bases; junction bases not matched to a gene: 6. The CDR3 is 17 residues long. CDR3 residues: CASSHRDRGSTNEKLFF. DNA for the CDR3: TGTGCCAGTAGTCACCGGGACAGGGGATCAACTAATGAAAAACTGTTTTTT. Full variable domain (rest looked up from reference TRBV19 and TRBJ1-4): DGGITQSPKYLFRKEGQNVTLSCEQNLNHDAMYWYRQDPGQGLRLIYYSQIVNDFQKGDIAEGYSVSREKKESFPLTVTSAQKNPTAFYLCASSHRDRGSTNEKLFFGSGTQLSVL.

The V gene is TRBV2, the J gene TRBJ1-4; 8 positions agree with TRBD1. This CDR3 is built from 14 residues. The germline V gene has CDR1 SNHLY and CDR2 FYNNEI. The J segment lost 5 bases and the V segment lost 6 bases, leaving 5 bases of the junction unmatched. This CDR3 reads CASRQQGGNEKLFF. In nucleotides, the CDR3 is TGTGCCAGCAGACAACAGGGGGGGAATGAAAAACTGTTTTTT. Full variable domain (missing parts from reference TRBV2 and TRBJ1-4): EPEVTQTPSHQVTQMGQEVILRCVPISNHLYFYWYRQILGQKVEFLVSFYNNEISEKSEIFDDQFSVERPDGSNFTLKIRSTKLEDSAMYFCASRQQGGNEKLFFGSGTQLSVL.

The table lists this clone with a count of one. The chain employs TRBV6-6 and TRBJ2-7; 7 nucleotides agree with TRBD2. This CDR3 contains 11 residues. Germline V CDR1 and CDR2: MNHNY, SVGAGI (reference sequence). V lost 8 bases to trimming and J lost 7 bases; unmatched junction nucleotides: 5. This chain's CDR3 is CASGGRVEQYF. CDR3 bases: TGTGCCAGCGGCGGGAGAGTGGAGCAGTACTTC.

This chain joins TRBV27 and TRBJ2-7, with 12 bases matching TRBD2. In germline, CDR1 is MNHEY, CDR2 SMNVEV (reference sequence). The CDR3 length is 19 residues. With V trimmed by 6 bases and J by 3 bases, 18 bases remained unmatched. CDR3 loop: CASRPRTRTSGKGLYEQYF. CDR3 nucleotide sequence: TGTGCCAGCAGACCCAGGACAAGGACTAGCGGGAAGGGCCTCTACGAGCAGTACTTC.

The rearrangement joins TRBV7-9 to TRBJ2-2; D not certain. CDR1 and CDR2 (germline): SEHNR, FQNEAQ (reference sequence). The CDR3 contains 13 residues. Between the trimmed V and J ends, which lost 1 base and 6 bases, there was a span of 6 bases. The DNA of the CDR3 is TGTGCCAGCAGCTTAGTCGGTCCCGGGGAGCTGTTTTTT. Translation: CASSLVGPGELFF.